What follows is one T cell receptor (beta chain) and its context. CDR3 length: 16 residues. With 5 bases clipped from V and 2 bases from J, the junction kept 8 bases outside the gene matches. CDR1 SNHLY and CDR2 FYNNEI come from the germline V gene. This record comes from a study of blood T cell repertoires in COVID-19. Background on the study: PBMCs, B-cell-depleted T cells, or T cells provided the cDNA or gDNA that made up the material.

Researchers sorted participants into cohorts using their self-reported clinical history. In the authors' methods: Nucleated cell number was recorded as an estimate derived from reference gene primer amplification. Sequenced by immunoSEQ multiplex PCR; TCRdb stores in-frame clones only, minus some. D and trimming were read from the DNA, whereas the V and J calls and clone size are those reported in that table. The data show approximately 250,000 clones, 85% seen once. The chain uses TRBV2 and TRBJ2-5; 10 nucleotides agree with TRBD2. The clonotype originates from a woman in her fifties or sixties with acute COVID-19. Material: PBMCs or T cells enriched from blood (not recorded which). The CDR3 coding sequence is TGTGCCAGCAGTCTTAGCGGGGGGCCGGTTCAAGAGACCCAGTACTTC. This sequence encodes CASSLSGGPVQETQYF.